These 24 T cell receptor beta chains originate from one sample sequenced in a study of blood T cells in healthy people across ages. Primed by a sample-barcoded 5' primer and a J-beta primer mix, a second PCR proceeded for 7 to 11 cycles. TCRdb recomputed calls from the 5' RACE reads with MiXCR, one row per CDR3 protein. The table records over a million distinct CDR3 sequences, more than 35% of them present only once. Sequenced input: blood. Every receptor here comes from a woman between 55 and 75 years old in good health.

This rearrangement joins TRBV7-9 to TRBJ2-4; possible D gene TRBD2, 6 bases. CDR1 SEHNR and CDR2 FQNEAQ come from the germline V gene (reference sequence). This CDR3 region has 15 residues. Trimming left V 2 bases short and J 8 bases short, with 16 bases between. CDR3 protein: CASSLNAGLGDIQYF. For the CDR3, the DNA is TGTGCCAGCAGCTTAAACGCGGGACTGGGAGACATTCAGTACTTC.

The chain combines TRBV20-1 with TRBJ1-5, with D possibly being TRBD1 (6 bases). Germline-derived CDR1 and CDR2 are DFQATT and SNEGSKA (reference sequence). Trimming removed 3 bases from V and 0 bases from J, with 12 bases in between. The CDR3 is made up of 15 amino acids. The CDR3 nucleotides read TGCAGTGCTAGGGTTGGGGGGCGTAGCAATCAGCCCCAGCATTTT. Translation: CSARVGGRSNQPQHF.

The chain combines TRBV27 with TRBJ1-2, with TRBD1 identical over 8 bases. CDR1 and CDR2 (germline): MNHEY, SMNVEV (reference sequence). The CDR3 covers 14 residues. Unmatched junction bases numbered 7, after V lost 5 bases and J lost 5 bases. The CDR3 here is CASSPARQGYGYTF. In DNA, the CDR3 is TGTGCCAGCAGTCCCGCGAGACAGGGGTATGGCTACACCTTC.

Only a few counts were recorded for this clonotype. The V gene is TRBV10-3, the J gene TRBJ2-3; maybe TRBD2 (5 bases). CDR1 is ENHRY and CDR2 is SYGVKD in the germline V gene. The length of the CDR3 is 17 residues. V was trimmed by 0 bases and J by 3 bases, leaving 16 bases between them. For the CDR3, the DNA is TGTGCCATCAGTGAGTCGTTCTCAAGCGGTACTACAGATACGCAGTATTTT. Protein sequence: CAISESFSSGTTDTQYF.

The rearrangement uses TRBV20-1 and TRBJ2-7; D ambiguous. Judging by the DNA end, TRBJ2-5 fits better; the J call may be wrong. Germline V lookup: CDR1 DFQATT, CDR2 SNEGSKA (reference sequence). CDR3 length: 13 amino acids. CDR3 protein: CSASVLVGETQYF. The DNA for the CDR3 is TGCAGTGCTAGTGTGCTAGTTGGCGAGACCCAGTACTTC.

This clonotype appeared a few times. This chain connects TRBV12-3 or TRBV12-4 to TRBJ2-3; 7 bases align to TRBD2. CDR3 size: 16 residues. Trimming took 3 bases from V and 8 from J; bases not matched to a gene: 14. The CDR3 sequence: CASSFGFETGGVTQYF. The CDR3 nucleotides are TGTGCCAGCAGTTTTGGGTTTGAGACGGGAGGCGTTACGCAGTATTTT.

The chain links TRBV20-1 to TRBJ2-5; perhaps TRBD2 as D (6 bases). The last part of the DNA fits TRBJ2-7 better; the J call may be wrong. CDR3 length equals 12 residues. Germline V gene sequence: CDR1 DFQATT, CDR2 SNEGSKA (reference sequence). The CDR3 sequence: CSARGGDDEQYF. In DNA form, the CDR3 reads TGCAGTGCTAGAGGCGGGGACGACGAGCAGTACTTC.

V and J are TRBV7-9 and TRBJ1-1; D is undetermined. This CDR3 region has 14 residues. Trimming removed 4 bases at V and 4 bases at J, with 13 bases between. Germline CDR1 is SEHNR and CDR2 is FQNEAQ (reference sequence). CDR3 in amino acids: CASSSPGSGTEAFF. CDR3 bases: TGTGCCAGCAGCTCACCCGGGTCGGGCACTGAAGCTTTCTTT.

The genes are TRBV12-3 or TRBV12-4 and TRBJ1-6; perhaps TRBD1 as D (5 bases). The germline V and J ends were trimmed by 2 bases and 4 bases, with 6 bases remaining between them. The CDR3 sequence is 14 residues long. CDR3 loop: CASSLQGYNSPLHF. The CDR3 DNA follows: TGTGCCAGCAGTTTACAGGGATATAATTCACCCCTCCACTTT.

The chain carries TRBV7-8 and TRBJ2-7; the D gene is possibly TRBD2 (6 bases). V was pared by 0 bases and J by 1 base, with 13 bases between. CDR3 length: 16 amino acids. Germline V gives CDR1 SGHVS, CDR2 FQNEAQ. CDR3 DNA sequence: TGTGCCAGCAGCTTAGCGGGTACTAGCCTATCCTACGAGCAGTACTTC. Translation: CASSLAGTSLSYEQYF.

The chain joins TRBV10-2 to TRBJ2-3, with 8 positions matching TRBD2. The CDR3 has 18 amino acids. Germline trimming cut 2 bases from V and 0 bases from J; bases unmatched to any gene: 10. The V gene's germline CDR1 is WSHSY and CDR2 SAAADI. Written as DNA, the CDR3 is TGCGCCAGCAGTGAGCCGGGGGCACTAGCGGTTAGCACAGATACGCAGTATTTT. It specifies CASSEPGALAVSTDTQYF.

This clonotype was seen more than once but under ten times. The genes are TRBV13 and TRBJ1-2; D is undetermined. The germline gives CDR1 PRHDT, CDR2 FYEKMQ (reference sequence). With 3 bases removed from V and 0 bases from J, the gap between germline ends came to 5 bases. This CDR3 spans 13 amino acids. Written as DNA, the CDR3 is TGTGCCAGCAGCTTTGAAGCTAACTATGGCTACACCTTC. It specifies CASSFEANYGYTF.

This clonotype was seen only a few times. The chain carries TRBV11-2 and TRBJ2-3; unclear D gene. CDR1 is SGHAT and CDR2 is FQNNGV in the germline V gene. The ends were cut back, 2 bases at V and 0 bases at J, with 15 bases in the middle. The CDR3 loop spans 17 amino acids. The CDR3 region is CASSLNSVELSTDTQYF. The DNA for the CDR3 is TGTGCCAGCAGCTTAAATTCGGTGGAGCTTAGCACAGATACGCAGTATTTT.

The chain has TRBV20-1 and TRBJ2-6; unclear D gene. V was pared by 1 base and J by 3 bases, with 7 bases between. The CDR3 is made up of 14 amino acids. In germline, CDR1 is DFQATT, CDR2 SNEGSKA (reference sequence). The CDR3 bases are TGCAGTGCTAGAGGGCCGGGTGGGGCCAACGTCCTGACTTTC. This codes for CSARGPGGANVLTF.

V and J are TRBV15 and TRBJ1-5; D ambiguous. With 5 bases removed from V and 15 bases from J, the gap between germline ends came to 23 bases. This CDR3 contains 14 residues. CDR1 and CDR2 from the germline V gene are LNHNV and YYDKDF (reference sequence). The CDR3 nucleotides read TGTGCCACCAGCGGTAGATCCGGACGGAAGACTCTGCATTTT. Translated: CATSGRSGRKTLHF. Based on the CDR3 plus reference TRBV15 and TRBJ1-5, the full variable domain is DAMVIQNPRYQVTQFGKPVTLSCSQTLNHNVMYWYQQKSSQAPKLLFHYYDKDFNNEADTPDNFQSRRPNTSFCFLDIRSPGLGDTAMYLCATSGRSGRKTLHFGDGTRLSIL.

Details on this clonotype: The junction differs from germline at one of its ends, possibly a read error. This sequence joins TRBV10-3 and TRBJ2-1; D uncertain. This CDR3 has 16 amino acids. The germline gives CDR1 ENHRY, CDR2 SYGVKD. CDR3 nucleotides: TGTACCATCAGAGGCTCAGACTCGAGCTCCTACAATGAGCAGTTCTTC. Its protein product is CTIRGSDSSSYNEQFF.

The J gene is TRBJ2-7, the V gene TRBV27; D is uncertain. Between the trimmed V and J ends, which lost 3 bases and 6 bases, there was a span of 9 bases. This CDR3 has 12 amino acids. Germline V gene data show CDR1 as MNHEY and CDR2 as SMNVEV (reference sequence). The CDR3 sequence is CASSLGGVEQYF. The CDR3 region has the DNA TGTGCCAGCAGTTTGGGTGGGGTCGAGCAGTACTTC.

This chain connects TRBV7-3 to TRBJ2-2; 8 nucleotides line up with TRBD2. The CDR3 is made up of 15 amino acids. V lost 0 bases, J lost 6 bases, and 3 bases stayed unmatched. Germline V gives CDR1 SGHTA, CDR2 FQGTGA. CDR3 nucleotides: TGTGCCAGCAGCTTAACGGGACTAGGTCCCGGGGAGCTGTTTTTT. As protein: CASSLTGLGPGELFF.

V usage is TRBV20-1 and J usage is TRBJ1-2; TRBD1 aligns across 8 bases. Germline CDR1 and CDR2: DFQATT and SNEGSKA (reference sequence). The trim removed 3 bases at V and 2 bases at J, leaving 5 bases unmatched. This CDR3 is built from 14 residues. The CDR3 here is CSASPGGSNYGYTF. CDR3 nucleotide sequence: TGCAGTGCTAGCCCAGGGGGCTCCAACTATGGCTACACCTTC.

The chain combines TRBV4-1 with TRBJ2-1; D is ambiguous. Germline CDR1 reads MGHRA; CDR2 reads YSYEKL. V was trimmed by 0 bases and J by 0 bases, leaving 12 bases between them. The CDR3 has 17 amino acids. CDR3 sequence (DNA): TGCGCCAGCAGCCAAGATCTTCGCGGAAGCTCCTACAATGAGCAGTTCTTC. Translating gives CASSQDLRGSSYNEQFF.

The chain has TRBV9 and TRBJ2-7, with 9 bases that match TRBD1. Germline V gene data show CDR1 as SGDLS and CDR2 as YYNGEE. The junction had 4 bases not matched to a gene; V was cut back by 0 bases and J by 3 bases. The CDR3 sequence is 15 residues long. The CDR3 coding sequence is TGTGCCAGCAGCGTAGAGGGACAGGGCTTCTACGAGCAGTACTTC. It is translated as CASSVEGQGFYEQYF.

This clonotype was seen more than once but under ten times. The V and J genes are TRBV3-1 and TRBJ2-3; 10 bases are a match to TRBD2. Germline assignment: CDR1 LGHDT and CDR2 YNNKEL (reference sequence). The CDR3 is 15 residues long. V lost 6 bases and J lost 4; bases outside the gene matches: 7. The CDR3 DNA is TGTGCCAGCAGTGCAAGCGGGAGGGAAGCAGATACGCAGTATTTT. It encodes CASSASGREADTQYF.

The CDR3, as DNA: TGCAGCGTCCCCCCAGGACTCAACACAGATACGCAGTATTTT. It specifies CSVPPGLNTDTQYF. The chain employs TRBV29-1 and TRBJ2-3; weak D call: TRBD2 (5 bases). There are 14 residues in the CDR3. Germline V gene sequence: CDR1 SQVTM, CDR2 ANQGSEA. V was pared by 6 bases and J by 2 bases, with 15 bases between.

There are a few counts of this clonotype. V and J are TRBV20-1 and TRBJ2-7; D is possibly TRBD2 (5 bases). The V end lost 7 bases, the J end lost 0 bases, and 13 bases lay between the germline ends. Per germline, CDR1 DFQATT and CDR2 SNEGSKA (reference sequence). CDR3 length: 13 residues. The chain's CDR3 is CSGRRASSYEQYF. The CDR3, as DNA: TGCAGTGGTCGGCGGGCAAGCTCCTACGAGCAGTACTTC.